The 14 T cell receptor beta chains given below trace back to one sample, sequenced in a study of shared clonotypes between healthy human individuals. Sequencing used immunoSEQ multiplex PCR; TCRdb keeps in-frame clones, though not all of them. The sample has 95,000 to 120,000 clones; about 70% are singletons. Sequences were obtained from memory CD8+ T cells sorted from blood. Subset defined: CD45RO+ cells pooled with CCR7-negative TemRA cells. Receptor source: a woman in her twenties or thirties in good health.

This chain joins TRBV2 and TRBJ2-7; 8 bases match TRBD1. With V trimmed by 3 bases and J by 7 bases, 2 bases remained unmatched. CDR3 length: 12 amino acids. Per the germline V gene, CDR1 is SNHLY and CDR2 is FYNNEI. Here the CDR3 DNA reads TGTGCCAGCAGTGACTACAGGGGGGAGCAGTACTTC. It encodes CASSDYRGEQYF. Full variable domain (outside the CDR3, taken from reference TRBV2 and TRBJ2-7): EPEVTQTPSHQVTQMGQEVILRCVPISNHLYFYWYRQILGQKVEFLVSFYNNEISEKSEIFDDQFSVERPDGSNFTLKIRSTKLEDSAMYFCASSDYRGEQYFGPGTRLTVT.

The rearrangement links TRBV27 to TRBJ2-7, with 8 bases that match TRBD2. The trim removed 2 bases at V and 3 bases at J, leaving 3 bases unmatched. Germline V lookup: CDR1 MNHEY, CDR2 SMNVEV (reference sequence). This CDR3 spans 14 amino acids. The CDR3, as DNA: TGTGCCAGCAGTTTAACCCGGGAGGGCTACGAGCAGTACTTC. Amino acids: CASSLTREGYEQYF.

This rearrangement joins TRBV5-1 to TRBJ1-3; 9 bases match TRBD1. The V segment lost 4 bases and the J segment 0 bases; nucleotides outside the gene matches: 2. The CDR3 consists of 15 residues. The V gene's germline CDR1 is SGHRS and CDR2 YFSETQ. CDR3 in DNA: TGCGCCAGCAGCGGACAGGGGAACTCTGGAAACACCATATATTTT. It yields the protein CASSGQGNSGNTIYF.

V is TRBV28 and J is TRBJ1-1; TRBD1 might be the D (5 bases). The V end lost 6 bases, the J end lost 0 bases, and 14 bases lay between the germline ends. CDR1 is MDHEN, CDR2 SYDVKM, per germline. The CDR3 consists of 15 residues. As DNA, the CDR3 is TGTGCCAGCAGAGGGGTTTTAGAGGTGAACACTGAAGCTTTCTTT. It encodes CASRGVLEVNTEAFF.

This clone appeared a few times. The J gene is TRBJ1-2, the V gene TRBV18; no firm D call. Germline V CDR1 and CDR2: KGHSH, LQKENI. The CDR3 is made up of 14 amino acids. The germline V and J ends were trimmed by 0 bases and 4 bases, with 9 bases remaining between them. The CDR3 sequence is CASSPPRISYGYTF. CDR3 nucleotides: TGTGCCAGCTCACCACCGCGGATTTCCTATGGCTACACCTTC. The full variable domain, completed using reference TRBV18 and TRBJ1-2, is NAGVMQNPRHLVRRRGQEARLRCSPMKGHSHVYWYRQLPEEGLKFMVYLQKENIIDESGMPKERFSAEFPKEGPSILRIQQVVRGDSAAYFCASSPPRISYGYTFGSGTRLTVV.

This clone was seen only once. The chain carries TRBV27 and TRBJ2-3; 9 bases agree with TRBD1. CDR1 is MNHEY, CDR2 SMNVEV, per germline (reference sequence). This CDR3 has 16 residues. The V segment lost 6 bases and the J segment 1 base; nucleotides outside the gene matches: 8. In nucleotides, the CDR3 is TGTGCCAGCAGGCAACAGGGGGCTTGGGGCACAGATACGCAGTATTTT. It codes for CASRQQGAWGTDTQYF.

This clone was observed once. A single base is all that separates this from a far larger clone, so a read error is likely. The chain has TRBV27 and TRBJ2-6; D may be TRBD2 (5 bases). The CDR3 is 18 residues long. V was pared by 6 bases and J by 1 base, with 19 bases between. CDR1 is MNHEY and CDR2 is SMNVEV in the germline V gene (reference sequence). The CDR3 region is CASSQNSHGESGANVLTF. CDR3 DNA: TGTGCCAGCAGCCAAAACAGTCACGGGGAATCTGGGGCCAACGTCCTGACTTTC.

The chain combines TRBV6-1 with TRBJ2-7; D is possibly TRBD1 (5 bases). The ends were cut back, 7 bases at V and 4 bases at J, with 14 bases in the middle. This CDR3 region has 13 residues. The germline gives CDR1 MNHNS, CDR2 SASEGT. The DNA for the CDR3 is TGTGCCAGCACCACCTGGGCAGGGTACGAGCAGTACTTC. Its translation is CASTTWAGYEQYF.

This clone was counted between two and nine times. V and J are TRBV28 and TRBJ2-1; TRBD2 is a possible D gene (6 bases). Trimming pared 6 bases from V and 8 bases from J, leaving 14 bases between. From germline, CDR1 is MDHEN and CDR2 SYDVKM. This CDR3 has 13 amino acids. The CDR3 coding sequence is TGTGCCAGCAGCCGGGGGACTTTGCATGAGCAGTTCTTC. Its translation is CASSRGTLHEQFF. The full variable domain, completed using reference TRBV28 and TRBJ2-1, is DVKVTQSSRYLVKRTGEKVFLECVQDMDHENMFWYRQDPGLGLRLIYFSYDVKMKEKGDIPEGYSVSREKKERFSLILESASTNQTSMYLCASSRGTLHEQFFGPGTRLTVL.

The chain recombines TRBV28 with TRBJ2-2, with 9 bases identical to TRBD1. Trimming took 6 bases from V and 4 from J; bases not matched to a gene: 12. The germline V gene has CDR1 MDHEN and CDR2 SYDVKM. The CDR3 is 17 residues long. The CDR3 is CASRWGMWDRVTGELFF. CDR3 bases: TGTGCCAGCAGATGGGGGATGTGGGACAGGGTCACCGGGGAGCTGTTTTTT.

This clone was found a few times. The J gene is TRBJ2-7, the V gene TRBV18; perhaps TRBD1 as D (5 bases). Germline V lookup: CDR1 KGHSH, CDR2 LQKENI. The germline V and J ends were trimmed by 5 bases and 2 bases, with 19 bases remaining between them. CDR3 size: 16 residues. CDR3 bases: TGTGCCAGCTCATCCCTCTCAGGGCAAAGGGCCTACGAGCAGTACTTC. This sequence encodes CASSSLSGQRAYEQYF.

This chain uses TRBV19 with TRBJ2-7; the D gene is possibly TRBD2 (6 bases). CDR1 LNHDA and CDR2 SQIVND come from the germline V gene (reference sequence). Deletions cut 8 bases from V and 3 bases from J, with 11 bases between. This CDR3 region has 12 residues. The DNA of the CDR3 is TGTGCCAGTTCGCCGGAGGGCTACGAGCAGTACTTC. It yields the protein CASSPEGYEQYF. The full variable domain, completed using reference TRBV19 and TRBJ2-7, is DGGITQSPKYLFRKEGQNVTLSCEQNLNHDAMYWYRQDPGQGLRLIYYSQIVNDFQKGDIAEGYSVSREKKESFPLTVTSAQKNPTAFYLCASSPEGYEQYFGPGTRLTVT.

This clone was seen once. This chain uses TRBV7-3 with TRBJ1-2; no clear D gene. This CDR3 region has 14 residues. Germline lookup yields CDR1 SGHTA and CDR2 FQGTGA. With 5 bases removed from V and 5 bases from J, the gap between germline ends came to 15 bases. The chain's CDR3 is CASSRGADIYGYTF. The CDR3 nucleotides are TGTGCCAGCAGCCGGGGAGCGGATATTTATGGCTACACCTTC.

The V and J genes are TRBV5-6 and TRBJ2-7; D uncertain. V gave up 4 bases and J gave up 2 bases, with 22 bases separating them. This CDR3 region has 17 residues. CDR1 and CDR2 from the germline V gene are SGHDT and YYEEEE. This CDR3 is CASSAGPRPVEPYEQYF. CDR3 nucleotides: TGTGCCAGCAGCGCCGGACCGAGGCCCGTTGAGCCCTACGAGCAGTACTTC.